This is a list of T cell receptor beta chains from one sample in a study of read filtering for tumor transcriptome and immune sequencing. TCRdb re-called the reads through MiXCR, storing one row per CDR3 protein. The sample has tens of thousands of distinct CDR3 sequences; roughly 19% are singletons. The sequenced sample consisted of a population of CD138-negative cells sorted from bone marrow. All receptors derive from a donor aged 40 or older with multiple myeloma. Each CDR3 is given with its conserved first and last residue. A D gene is named only where the DNA matches it firmly. Rows give clone size only sometimes, using once, few, many, or a class for an expanded clone.

TRBV20-1	NA	many	TRBJ2-7	TGCAGTGCCGGACACAGGAGCTCCTACGAGCAGTACTTC	CSAGHRSSYEQYF
TRBV13	NA	many	TRBJ2-1	TGTGCCAGCAGCTTCGACGTCAAAGGGGAAAATGAGCAGTTCTTC	CASSFDVKGENEQFF
TRBV20-1	NA	many	TRBJ2-5	TGCAGTGCAACGGACCTACAAGAGACCCAGTACTTC	CSATDLQETQYF
TRBV20-1	TRBD2	many	TRBJ2-3	TGCAGTGCGCCGGCCGGCAGCGGGGGAGATACGCAGTATTTT	CSAPAGSGGDTQYF
TRBV7-2	NA	many	TRBJ1-5	TGTGCCAGCAGCTTATCAGGGAACAATCAGCCCCAGCATTTT	CASSLSGNNQPQHF
TRBV27	TRBD2	NA	TRBJ2-1	TGTGCCAGCAGTGATAGCGGGAGTTATGAGACCCAGTTCTTC	CASSDSGSYETQFF
TRBV6-5	NA	many	TRBJ1-3	TGTGCCAGCAGGGCCTCGGGGGGCACCATATATTTT	CASRASGGTIYF
TRBV6-1	NA	NA	TRBJ2-7	TGTGCCAGCAGTGAGTACGAGCAGTACTTC	CASSEYEQYF
TRBV5-1	TRBD1	NA	TRBJ2-3	TGCGCCAGCAGCGTTTCAGGGGGCACCGGAGGAGATACGCAGTATTTT	CASSVSGGTGGDTQYF
TRBV7-9	NA	many	TRBJ2-1	TGTGCCAGCAGCTTGAGTACGGACTACAATGAGCAGTTCTTC	CASSLSTDYNEQFF
TRBV14	NA	many	TRBJ2-7	TGTGCCAGCAGCCAAGAACAGGGGAGGGCCTACGAGCAGTACTTC	CASSQEQGRAYEQYF
TRBV18	NA	many	TRBJ2-3	TGTGCCAGCTCACCAATGGCAGGGGCTGAAGATACGCAGTATTTT	CASSPMAGAEDTQYF
TRBV6-1	NA	medium-sized	TRBJ2-1	TGTGCCAGCACTTCGGGGACCCGGCAGTTCTTC	CASTSGTRQFF
TRBV7-9	NA	few	TRBJ2-5	TGTGCCAGCAGCTTAGGCCAGGCTAGCTACCAAGAGACCCAGTACTTC	CASSLGQASYQETQYF
TRBV29-1	NA	many	TRBJ1-5	TGCAGCGCCACCGGGACCCCTGATCAGCCCCAGCATTTT	CSATGTPDQPQHF
TRBV19	TRBD2	NA	TRBJ2-2	TGTGCCAGTAGTCCCCTAGCGGGGGCCGGGGAGCTGCTTTTT	CASSPLAGAGELLF
TRBV3-1	NA	many	TRBJ1-2	TGTGCCAGCAGCCAAGATCGACTGACTAGTGGCTACACCTTC	CASSQDRLTSGYTF
TRBV27	NA	many	TRBJ2-3	TGTGCCAGCAGTTTCAGGGCTTTCGCGGGGTCCACAGATACGCAGTATTTT	CASSFRAFAGSTDTQYF
TRBV28	NA	NA	TRBJ1-1	TGTGCCAGCAGCCCAAACAGGGTTACTTTCTTT	CASSPNRVTFF
TRBV10-3	TRBD2	many	TRBJ2-5	TGTGCCATCAGATTGCTAGCGGGATCGACCCAAGAGACCCAGTACTTC	CAIRLLAGSTQETQYF
TRBV28	NA	many	TRBJ1-5	TGTGCCAGCAGTCTAAGGGGGTTGAGCAATCAGCCCCAGCATTTT	CASSLRGLSNQPQHF
TRBV28	NA	once	TRBJ2-7	TGTGCCAGTGGGACCGGGTGGGTTGAGCAGTACTTC	CASGTGWVEQYF
TRBV5-1	TRBD2	many	TRBJ2-1	TGCGCCAGCAGGAGGGGACTAGCGGACCGGGGTGAGCAGTTCTTC	CASRRGLADRGEQFF
TRBV23-1	NA	few	TRBJ1-5	TGCGCCAGCAGTCAGCACCAGGGAGAAAGGGAGCATTTT	CASSQHQGEREHF
TRBV5-1	NA	NA	TRBJ2-4	TGCGCCAGCAGTTCCGTTATAGGCAAAAACATTCAGTACTTC	CASSSVIGKNIQYF
TRBV20-1	TRBD2	medium-sized	TRBJ2-1	TGCAGTGCGGGGACTAGCGGGAGCCCGAATGAGCAGTTCTTC	CSAGTSGSPNEQFF
TRBV2	NA	NA	TRBJ2-5	TGTGCCAGCGGGCTAGATGATCAAGAGACCCAGTACTTC	CASGLDDQETQYF
TRBV6-2/TRBV6-3	NA	few	TRBJ1-3	TGTGCCAGCAAACAATCTGGAAACACCATATATTTT	CASKQSGNTIYF
TRBV7-3	TRBD1	NA	TRBJ2-2	TGTGCCAGCAGTGGACAGGGAGGCACCGGGGAGCTGTTTTTT	CASSGQGGTGELFF
TRBV10-3	NA	NA	TRBJ2-5	TGTGCCACCCGGGACTTTCAAGAGGCCCAGTACTTC	CATRDFQEAQYF
TRBV11-2	TRBD2	many	TRBJ2-1	TGTGCCAGCAGCTTAGTAGGGCTAGCGGGAAGTCCGTTCTTC	CASSLVGLAGSPFF
TRBV28	TRBD1	many	TRBJ2-5	TGTGCCAGCAGTTTATTTGGACAGGGGTCGGGGGGCCAATATAGCCAGTACTTC	CASSLFGQGSGGQYSQYF
TRBV9	NA	NA	TRBJ2-3	TGTGCCAGCAGCGTAGCCCCGGGGGCCCGCGGGGATACGCAGTATTTT	CASSVAPGARGDTQYF
TRBV7-9	TRBD1	NA	TRBJ2-2	TGTGCCAGCAGCACACAGGGGGCATCCGGGGAGCTGTTTTTT	CASSTQGASGELFF
TRBV7-2	TRBD2	many	TRBJ2-1	TGTGCCAGCAGCTCTTTCAGACTAGCGGGAGCCTTTGAGCAGTTCTTC	CASSSFRLAGAFEQFF
TRBV29-1	TRBD2	many	TRBJ2-3	TGCAGCGTTGACCCTAGCGGGGGGGCAAATACGCAGTATTTT	CSVDPSGGANTQYF
TRBV3-1	NA	few	TRBJ2-4	TGTGCCAGCAGCCGAGTAGGACGGGGAAACATTCAGTACTTC	CASSRVGRGNIQYF
TRBV5-1	NA	medium-sized	TRBJ2-1	TGCGCCAGCAGCTTGGATGGGACGACCTACAATGAGCAGTTCTTC	CASSLDGTTYNEQFF
TRBV19	NA	NA	TRBJ2-2	TGTGACAGTAGTACCGTCGGGGAGCTGTTTTTT	CDSSTVGELFF
TRBV20-1	NA	many	TRBJ2-2	TGCAGTGCTAGAGGGTGGGGGGCGACCGGGGAGCTGTTTTTT	CSARGWGATGELFF
TRBV28	NA	few	TRBJ1-1	TGTGCCAGCAGTTCCTCGCTGGAAACTGAAGCTTTCTTT	CASSSSLETEAFF
TRBV20-1	NA	NA	TRBJ2-6	TGCAGTGCTAGAGTCTTTGGACTGACCTCTGTGGCCAACGTCCTGACTTTC	CSARVFGLTSVANVLTF
TRBV4-1	TRBD2	many	TRBJ2-1	TGCGCCAGCAGCCATGAACCTGGACTAGCGGAGGGGGATGAGCAGTTCTTC	CASSHEPGLAEGDEQFF
TRBV12-3/TRBV12-4	TRBD1	NA	TRBJ2-3	TGTGTCAGCAGTTGGGACAGGGGCTCGAGGGATACGCAGTATTTT	CVSSWDRGSRDTQYF
TRBV29-1	TRBD1	NA	TRBJ1-1	TGCAGCGTTGAAGGGACAGGGGGTGCGGACACTGAAGCTTTCTTC	CSVEGTGGADTEAFF
TRBV15	NA	many	TRBJ2-1	TGTGCCACCAGCAGGTATTCGGGGACCTACAATGAGCAGTTCTTC	CATSRYSGTYNEQFF
TRBV7-2	TRBD1	many	TRBJ1-2	TGCGCCAGCGCCGGGACAGACGTCTATGGCTACACCTTC	CASAGTDVYGYTF
TRBV18	TRBD1	NA	TRBJ2-7	TGTGCCAGCCCATTCTGGGACAGGATTATAGGAGAGCAGTACTTC	CASPFWDRIIGEQYF
TRBV6-5	NA	NA	TRBJ2-7	TGTGCCAGCAGCCGTGCGGGTGGGCGGGGAAGCTCCTACGAGCAGTACTTC	CASSRAGGRGSSYEQYF
TRBV20-1	TRBD2	many	TRBJ2-3	TGCAGTGCTAACTCTCGCGGGAGGGCCTTGTCCACAGATACGCAGTATTTT	CSANSRGRALSTDTQYF
TRBV29-1	TRBD2	once	TRBJ2-1	TGCAGCGCTAGTCTAGCGGGAGTTTTCAATGGGCAGTTCTTC	CSASLAGVFNGQFF
TRBV12-5	TRBD2	many	TRBJ2-1	TGTGCTAGTGGTTTGATCCAGGGAGGGTACTATGAGCAGTTCTTC	CASGLIQGGYYEQFF
TRBV27	TRBD1	many	TRBJ1-1	TGTGCCAGCAGTTTACCGGGACAGGGGGAAGCTTTCTTT	CASSLPGQGEAFF
TRBV7-3	NA	NA	TRBJ2-1	TGTGCCAGCAGCTTAACTGTAGGGGGAGGGACTCCCTACAATGAGCAGTTCTTC	CASSLTVGGGTPYNEQFF
TRBV28	TRBD2	once	TRBJ2-7	TGTGCCAGCAGCCCGGGGGGGCCGAAGGGCTACGAGCAGTACTTC	CASSPGGPKGYEQYF
TRBV11-2	TRBD1	NA	TRBJ1-1	TGTGCCAGCAACTTAGATTGGGGGACAGCGAACACTGAAGCTTTCTTT	CASNLDWGTANTEAFF
TRBV29-1	TRBD1	many	TRBJ2-7	TGCAGCGTTGAGGTGGGGTACGGGACAGGGAGATACGAGCAGTACTTC	CSVEVGYGTGRYEQYF
TRBV20-1	TRBD1	NA	TRBJ1-1	TGCAGTGCTCCGGACAGGGGCACTGAAGCTTTCTTT	CSAPDRGTEAFF
TRBV14	TRBD2	many	TRBJ2-1	TGTGCCAGCAGCCAAACGACTAGCGGCAGTTACAATGAGCAGTTCTTC	CASSQTTSGSYNEQFF
TRBV6-5	NA	many	TRBJ2-7	TGTGCCAGCAGTTACTCGAGCAGGGGTCACGAGCAGTACTTC	CASSYSSRGHEQYF